The entry below gives a single TCR beta chain sequence along with its context. What it binds is not known. This specimen comes from a study of cytomegalovirus exposure and HLA in healthy donors. At the level of the study: Among 150 million to 200 million T cells, an earlier analysis found 90 million to 130 million unique TCR beta sequences. The Caucasian-associated ancestry cluster held around four fifths of under 450 genotyped donors. Study-wide results and limits: Most TCR sequences proved rare, with some public TCRs found in many donors. For TCR beta chains, V- and J-gene trimming was later linked to a missense DCLRE1C variant.

J lost 5 bases, V lost 6 bases, and 2 bases had no gene match. The germline V gene encodes CDR1 SQVTM and CDR2 ANQGSEA. The CDR3 is 11 residues long. With 60 Vbeta and 13 Jbeta primers, the PCR was carried out. Assay: immunoSEQ multiplex PCR; the TCRdb copy retains only in-frame clones and omits some. The repertoire holds 150,000 to 250,000 clones, with 79% as singletons. Material for sequencing was PBMCs. V is TRBV29-1 and J is TRBJ2-7, with TRBD1 identical over 9 bases. The TCR comes from a woman aged 25 to 39 in good health and CMV-seropositive. The CDR3 nucleotides read TGCAGCGTGGGACAGGGAGACGAGCAGTACTTC. Translation: CSVGQGDEQYF.